The source of this T cell receptor (beta chain) is a study of T cells in Graves' hyperthyroidism and ophthalmopathy. Study-wide points: In blood, most of the thyroid clonotypes expanded above 0.001 were also present.

The TCR beta CDR3 regions underwent amplification using RNA transcripts as the source. HTBI primers were used for first-round RT-PCR of the TCR CDR3. TCRdb re-called the multiplex PCR reads through MiXCR, storing one row per CDR3 protein. This sample yields under 350,000 distinct CDR3 sequences, of which 25% are seen a single time; about 30% belongs to the top ten. This clonotype has at least ten counts. The antigen is undetermined. The CDR3 is 16 amino acids. Germline values: CDR1 MDHEN, CDR2 SYDVKM. V trimming: 3 bases; J trimming: 3 bases; junction bases outside the gene matches: 9. Sequenced input: blood. V usage is TRBV28 and J usage is TRBJ2-5; 8 positions agree with TRBD1. This clonotype was sampled from a man aged 40-50 years with Graves' hyperthyroidism that later progressed to Graves' ophthalmopathy. The CDR3 DNA reads TGTGCCAGCAGTTTCAACCGACAGGGGCCAAAAGAGACCCAGTACTTC. Translated: CASSFNRQGPKETQYF.